These T cell receptor beta chains were read from a single sample in a study of OX40 agonist ivuxolimab in advanced cancers. Data came from immunoSEQ multiplex PCR; TCRdb stores just in-frame clones and leaves some out. The sample carries more than 60,000 clones, about 86% recorded once. The sample consisted of CD4+ or CD8+ T cells sorted from blood, taken in a trial of the OX40 agonist ivuxolimab. The receptors derive from an adult with an advanced solid tumor such as melanoma, head and neck, liver or kidney cancer. CDR3s include the opening cysteine and the closing phenylalanine or tryptophan. A D gene is named only where the DNA matches it firmly. Clone size, where shown, is once, few, many, or a class for clones that have expanded.

v_call	j_call	d_call	clone_size	cdr3_aa	cdr3_nt
TRBV29-1	TRBJ1-5	NA	once	CSVEGVGGQPQHF	TGCAGCGTTGAAGGGGTAGGGGGTCAGCCCCAGCATTTT
TRBV11-2	TRBJ1-2	NA	NA	CASSRPGGNYGYTF	TGTGCCAGCAGCCGCCCCGGAGGGAACTATGGCTACACCTTC
TRBV9	TRBJ2-7	NA	NA	CASSPNPTPNYEQYF	TGTGCCAGCAGCCCCAACCCGACACCTAACTACGAGCAGTACTTC
TRBV7-2	TRBJ2-3	NA	NA	CASSLSTDTQYF	TGTGCCAGCAGCTTGAGCACAGATACGCAGTATTTT
TRBV7-8	TRBJ2-3	NA	NA	CASSRRESVADTQYF	TGTGCCAGCAGCCGCCGGGAGTCGGTGGCAGATACGCAGTATTTT
TRBV10-3	TRBJ2-5	TRBD2	NA	CAISDSGGAPETQYF	TGTGCCATCTCGGATAGCGGGGGGGCTCCTGAGACCCAGTACTTC
TRBV28	TRBJ1-2	NA	NA	CASSPGRQRLNYGYTF	TGTGCCAGCAGTCCTGGACGGCAACGACTTAACTATGGCTACACCTTC
TRBV9	TRBJ1-1	NA	NA	CASSREAGMNTEAFF	TGTGCCAGCAGCAGAGAGGCAGGGATGAACACTGAAGCTTTCTTT
TRBV5-1	TRBJ1-2	TRBD1	NA	CASSLETGQTNYGYTF	TGCGCCAGCAGCTTGGAGACGGGACAGACAAACTATGGCTACACCTTC
TRBV5-1	TRBJ1-1	TRBD1	once	CASSLAAGGWTNTEAFF	TGCGCCAGCAGCTTGGCGGCAGGGGGTTGGACGAACACTGAAGCTTTCTTT
TRBV20-1	TRBJ2-1	TRBD1	NA	CSAGQGRGQFF	TGCAGTGCCGGACAGGGCCGCGGGCAGTTCTTC
TRBV10-3	TRBJ1-2	NA	NA	CAISELLTGINYGYTF	TGTGCCATCAGTGAACTCCTGACAGGAATTAACTATGGCTACACCTTC
TRBV5-1	TRBJ1-1	NA	NA	CASSRELNTEAFF	TGCGCCAGCAGCCGGGAATTGAACACTGAAGCTTTCTTT
TRBV19	TRBJ1-6	NA	NA	CASTKRDRSSYNSPLHF	TGTGCCAGTACTAAAAGAGACAGGAGCTCCTATAATTCACCCCTCCACTTT
TRBV19	TRBJ2-3	NA	NA	CASRDGPSTDTQYF	TGTGCCAGCAGGGACGGACCTAGCACAGATACGCAGTATTTT
TRBV7-2	TRBJ2-1	NA	NA	CASSLVGRVGAYNEQFF	TGTGCCAGCAGCTTAGTCGGTAGGGTCGGGGCCTACAATGAGCAGTTCTTC
TRBV6-1	TRBJ1-4	TRBD1	NA	CASSEGGGSGTAFF	TGTGCCAGCAGTGAAGGGGGGGGATCCGGGACAGCATTTTTT
TRBV27	TRBJ2-7	NA	NA	CASSFVGRGLHYEQYF	TGTGCCAGCAGTTTTGTTGGGCGGGGGCTCCACTACGAGCAGTACTTC
TRBV7-2	TRBJ2-1	TRBD2	NA	CASSLHASGTYNEQFF	TGTGCCAGCAGCTTACATGCTAGCGGGACTTACAATGAGCAGTTCTTC
TRBV18	TRBJ1-1	NA	few	CASSPLTGVDSEAFF	TGTGCCAGCTCACCGTTGACAGGAGTGGACTCTGAAGCTTTCTTT
TRBV30	TRBJ2-7	TRBD1	NA	CACGPGQGPYEQYF	TGTGCCTGTGGCCCGGGACAGGGCCCTTACGAGCAGTACTTC
TRBV9	TRBJ1-3	NA	NA	CASSRSLGGSGNTIYF	TGTGCCAGCAGTCGTAGCCTGGGAGGGTCTGGAAACACCATATATTTT
TRBV2	TRBJ2-3	NA	NA	CASMARRGDTQYF	TGTGCCAGCATGGCCAGGAGGGGGGATACGCAGTATTTT
TRBV7-2	TRBJ1-5	NA	NA	CASSLVGQPSNQPQHF	TGTGCCAGCAGCTTAGTAGGGCAGCCTAGCAATCAGCCCCAGCATTTT
TRBV5-6	TRBJ2-1	TRBD1	few	CATSHDRVREQFF	TGTGCCACATCCCACGACAGGGTGAGGGAGCAGTTCTTC
TRBV29-1	TRBJ2-3	NA	NA	CSVGHPAGADTQYF	TGCAGCGTCGGACACCCCGCCGGCGCAGATACGCAGTATTTT
TRBV7-3	TRBJ2-1	TRBD2	NA	CASSPRLAGGPLNEQFF	TGTGCCAGCAGCCCCAGACTAGCGGGGGGGCCTCTCAATGAGCAGTTCTTC
TRBV28	TRBJ1-5	TRBD1	NA	CASRRQGYSNQPQHF	TGTGCCAGCAGGAGACAGGGATATAGCAATCAGCCCCAGCATTTT
TRBV5-6	TRBJ1-1	TRBD1	NA	CASSPVGTGMNTEAFF	TGTGCCAGCAGCCCGGTAGGGACAGGGATGAACACTGAAGCTTTCTTT
TRBV5-4	TRBJ1-5	NA	NA	CASSLGRVNQPQHF	TGTGCCAGCAGCTTGGGAAGGGTCAATCAGCCCCAGCATTTT
TRBV15	TRBJ1-1	NA	few	CATSRDQVGGNTEAFF	TGTGCCACCAGCAGAGATCAAGTTGGGGGGAACACTGAAGCTTTCTTT
TRBV9	TRBJ2-1	NA	few	CASSVRTRENNNNEQFF	TGTGCCAGCAGCGTAAGGACAAGGGAAAACAACAACAATGAGCAGTTCTTC
TRBV6-5	TRBJ2-5	TRBD2	NA	CASSYSGLAGGETQYF	TGTGCCAGCAGTTACTCTGGACTAGCGGGGGGGGAGACCCAGTACTTC
TRBV7-3	TRBJ2-7	TRBD2	NA	CASSLRSGERYEQYF	TGTGCCAGCAGCTTAAGAAGCGGGGAAAGGTACGAGCAGTACTTC
TRBV6-1	TRBJ1-5	TRBD1	NA	CASSPDRGQPQHF	TGTGCCAGCAGTCCGGACAGGGGCCAGCCCCAGCATTTT
TRBV5-1	TRBJ2-5	TRBD2	NA	CASSLAGASGGPPQGAQYF	TGCGCCAGCAGCTTGGCCGGGGCTAGCGGGGGGCCCCCCCAGGGGGCCCAGTACTTC
TRBV4-1	TRBJ2-5	TRBD2	NA	CASSQSAGGLQETQYF	TGCGCCAGCAGCCAATCAGCGGGGGGGCTTCAAGAGACCCAGTACTTC
TRBV4-2	TRBJ2-3	NA	NA	CASSQGTSDTQYF	TGTGCCAGCAGCCAGGGGACTTCAGATACGCAGTATTTT
TRBV5-1	TRBJ1-5	NA	NA	CASSPLQGPYSNQPQHF	TGCGCCAGCAGTCCTTTACAGGGCCCTTATAGCAATCAGCCCCAGCATTTT
TRBV7-2	TRBJ1-4	NA	once	CASSLSGGATNEKLFF	TGTGCCAGCAGCTTATCCGGGGGAGCAACTAATGAAAAACTGTTTTTT
TRBV4-2	TRBJ1-5	NA	NA	CASSQDLGGGSNQPQHF	TGTGCCAGCAGCCAAGATTTAGGGGGAGGGAGCAATCAGCCCCAGCATTTT
TRBV25-1	TRBJ1-1	NA	NA	CASSVQGGQRAFF	TGTGCCAGCAGTGTACAGGGCGGACAAAGAGCTTTCTTT
TRBV9	TRBJ2-1	TRBD1	NA	CASSVGSRDRVDEQFF	TGTGCCAGCAGCGTAGGATCCAGAGACAGGGTCGATGAGCAGTTCTTC
TRBV28	TRBJ1-2	TRBD1	NA	CASSGTGTGVLGGYTF	TGTGCCAGCAGTGGAACCGGGACAGGGGTTTTAGGTGGCTACACCTTC
TRBV19	TRBJ2-2	NA	NA	CASSIAMTSSGELFF	TGTGCCAGTAGTATCGCTATGACGTCTTCCGGGGAGCTGTTTTTT
TRBV5-1	TRBJ2-3	TRBD2	few	CASSSSTSGGADTQYF	TGCGCCAGCAGCTCCTCCACTAGCGGGGGGGCAGATACGCAGTATTTT
TRBV7-8	TRBJ2-1	NA	NA	CASSGDPSPYNEQFF	TGTGCCAGCAGCGGGGACCCCAGCCCCTACAATGAGCAGTTCTTC
TRBV6-6	TRBJ1-5	NA	NA	CASSFRGEDSNQPQHF	TGTGCCAGCAGTTTCCGGGGGGAAGATAGCAATCAGCCCCAGCATTTT